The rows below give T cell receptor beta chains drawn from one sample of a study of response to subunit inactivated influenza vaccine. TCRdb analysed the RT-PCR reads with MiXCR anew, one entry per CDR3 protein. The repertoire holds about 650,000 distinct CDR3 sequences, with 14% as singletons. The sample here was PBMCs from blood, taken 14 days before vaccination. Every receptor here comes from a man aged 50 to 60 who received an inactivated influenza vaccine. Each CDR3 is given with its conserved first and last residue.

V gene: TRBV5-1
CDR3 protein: CASRPGTTYEQYF

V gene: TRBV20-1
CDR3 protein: CSARDLRERGAWNEQFF

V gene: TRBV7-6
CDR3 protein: CASGGWEGKHEQFF

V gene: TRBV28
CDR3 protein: CASTPGSYSNQPQHF

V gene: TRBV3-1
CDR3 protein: CASSLASRTHYEQYF

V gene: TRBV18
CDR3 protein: CASSRRVGETQYF

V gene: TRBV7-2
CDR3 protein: CASRSTGLGPLHF

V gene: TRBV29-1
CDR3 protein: CSVSQGSYEQYF

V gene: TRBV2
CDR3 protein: CASSGSGLGKAYEQYF

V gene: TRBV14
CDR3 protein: CASSHARTRNTGELFF